These 8 T cell receptor beta chains came from one sample sequenced in a study of blood T cell repertoires in COVID-19. The table came from immunoSEQ multiplex PCR; TCRdb's copy has only in-frame clones and leaves some out. The table includes around 290,000 clones, more than 75% detected once. The sequenced sample consisted of peripheral blood. Receptors were obtained from a woman in her forties or fifties who had recovered from COVID-19.

V is TRBV28 and J is TRBJ2-3; TRBD1 agrees at 7 bases. With 7 bases clipped from V and 2 bases from J, the junction kept 3 bases outside the gene matches. This CDR3 spans 13 amino acids. Germline assignment: CDR1 MDHEN and CDR2 SYDVKM. CDR3 region: CASKDRATDTQYF. DNA for the CDR3: TGTGCCAGCAAAGACAGGGCCACAGATACGCAGTATTTT. The full variable domain, with the rest looked up from reference TRBV28 and TRBJ2-3, is DVKVTQSSRYLVKRTGEKVFLECVQDMDHENMFWYRQDPGLGLRLIYFSYDVKMKEKGDIPEGYSVSREKKERFSLILESASTNQTSMYLCASKDRATDTQYFGPGTRLTVL.

The V call is TRBV30, the J call TRBJ1-2; 7 bases agree with TRBD1. The CDR3 has 16 residues. Germline V gives CDR1 GTSNPN, CDR2 SVGIG (reference sequence). Germline trimming cut 3 bases from V and 5 bases from J; bases unmatched to any gene: 15. This CDR3 reads CAWRVPQMTGLYGYTF. DNA for the CDR3: TGTGCCTGGAGAGTCCCCCAGATGACAGGGCTGTATGGCTACACCTTC. The whole variable domain, filled in from reference TRBV30 and TRBJ1-2, reads SQTIHQWPATLVQPVGSPLSLECTVEGTSNPNLYWYRQAAGRGLQLLFYSVGIGQISSEVPQNLSASRPQDRQFILSSKKLLLSDSGFYLCAWRVPQMTGLYGYTFGSGTRLTVV.

The gene calls are TRBV9 and TRBJ1-1; 7 bases align to TRBD1. Germline CDR1 reads SGDLS; CDR2 reads YYNGEE. The CDR3 has 14 residues. With 2 bases clipped from V and 0 bases from J, the junction kept 1 base outside the gene matches. Here the CDR3 reads CASSVDRVNTEAFF. The CDR3 nucleotides are TGTGCCAGCAGCGTCGACAGGGTGAACACTGAAGCTTTCTTT.

The chain has TRBV4-1 and TRBJ1-4; D is ambiguous. Trimming pared 2 bases from V and 0 bases from J, leaving 16 bases between. The CDR3 runs 18 residues. From germline, CDR1 is MGHRA and CDR2 YSYEKL. CDR3 nucleotide sequence: TGCGCCAGCAGCCAATATTCGGCGGCCCTTGCAACTAATGAAAAACTGTTTTTT. It translates to CASSQYSAALATNEKLFF.

V is TRBV6-5 and J is TRBJ2-1; TRBD2 aligns across 8 bases. CDR3 length equals 15 residues. Unmatched junction bases numbered 6, after V lost 6 bases and J lost 2 bases. The germline gives CDR1 MNHEY, CDR2 SVGAGI. Here the CDR3 reads CASRGAGAAYNEQFF. The DNA for the CDR3 is TGTGCCAGCAGAGGAGCGGGGGCCGCCTACAATGAGCAGTTCTTC.

This chain joins TRBV28 and TRBJ1-3, with 8 bases matching TRBD1. V gave up 7 bases and J gave up 2 bases; unmatched junction bases: 4. This CDR3 comprises 14 residues. Germline values: CDR1 MDHEN, CDR2 SYDVKM. CDR3 nucleotides: TGTGCCAGCACTGAGACAGGGGCTGGAAACACCATATATTTT. Protein sequence: CASTETGAGNTIYF.

CDR3 sequence reads: CSVESGGQTQYF. DNA for the CDR3: TGCAGCGTTGAATCGGGGGGGCAGACCCAGTACTTC. V gene TRBV29-1 combines with J gene TRBJ2-5; 8 positions agree with TRBD2. Germline assignment: CDR1 SQVTM and CDR2 ANQGSEA. This CDR3 region has 12 residues. The ends lost 2 bases at V and 6 bases at J; junction bases unmatched: 2.

This clone was recorded once. The V call is TRBV28, the J call TRBJ2-1; no clear D gene. Germline assignment: CDR1 MDHEN and CDR2 SYDVKM. This CDR3 has 14 residues. V was pared by 5 bases and J by 1 base, with 9 bases between. CDR3 in DNA: TGTGCCAGCAGTCTAATACGGTCCTACAATGAGCAGTTCTTC. Translating it yields CASSLIRSYNEQFF.